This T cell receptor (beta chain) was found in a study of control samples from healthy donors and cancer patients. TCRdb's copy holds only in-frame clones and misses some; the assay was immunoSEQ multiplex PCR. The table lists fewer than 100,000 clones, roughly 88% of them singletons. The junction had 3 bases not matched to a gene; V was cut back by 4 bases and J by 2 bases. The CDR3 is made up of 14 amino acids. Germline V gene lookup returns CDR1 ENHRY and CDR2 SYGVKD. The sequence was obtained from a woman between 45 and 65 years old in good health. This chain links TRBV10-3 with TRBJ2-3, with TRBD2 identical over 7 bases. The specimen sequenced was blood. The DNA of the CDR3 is TGTGCCATCAGTGGCGGGGGTGACACAGATACGCAGTATTTT. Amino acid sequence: CAISGGGDTDTQYF.